The present T cell receptor beta chain was sequenced within a study of Ad26.COV2.S vaccination and SARS-CoV-2 variants. Study in general: Recipients of Ad26.COV2.S got it intramuscularly, once or twice 56 days apart. Study-level points and caveats: Vaccine recipients and placebo recipients showed similar non-spike TCR breadth. Spike-specific TCR breadth was greater after Ad26.COV2.S than placebo.

A note on this clone: Its specificity is not known.

Treatment indicated: around 19 received Ad26.COV2.S at low or high dose, single or two shots; about five received placebo; per-sample allocation not given. The samples date from day 63 after the first vaccine or placebo injection. Donation was by an adult aged 18-55 years who was in Boston. Assay used: immunoSEQ multiplex PCR; TCRdb lists only in-frame clones, some missing. The data hold some 340,000 clones, with 85% observed a single time. Germline loops: CDR1 SNHLY, CDR2 FYNNEI. The CDR3 runs to 13 residues. The V gene lost 2 bases and the J gene lost 1 base, with 4 bases spanning the gap. Sample: peripheral blood, taken in a trial of Ad26.COV2.S vaccine versus placebo. The chain links TRBV2 to TRBJ2-3; D uncertain. The TCR was taken from a person aged 18 to 65 who received the Ad26.COV2.S COVID-19 vaccine or a placebo. CDR3 in DNA: TGTGCCAGCAGTGAACAGGGCACAGATACGCAGTATTTT. This translates into CASSEQGTDTQYF.